This T cell receptor beta chain originates from a study of response to subunit inactivated influenza vaccine. Study-wide results and limits: The authors suggested that every seasonal influenza vaccination recruits few new T cells.

This clonotype appeared a few times. The antigen is undetermined. TCRdb passed the RT-PCR reads through MiXCR, listing each CDR3 protein once. This sample yields 500,000 or so distinct CDR3 sequences, of which 16% are seen a single time; roughly 3.1% belongs to the top ten. The CDR3 consists of 16 residues. Germline values: CDR1 SGHTA, CDR2 FQGNSA. V dropped 1 base and J dropped 6; count of bases not matched to a gene: 9. This sequence was found in a man aged 45 to 75 who received an inactivated influenza vaccine. Here the sequenced sample was CD4+ T cells sorted from PBMCs, taken less than 30 months after vaccination. The gene calls are TRBV7-2 and TRBJ2-3; 8 nucleotides agree with TRBD2. Here the CDR3 reads CASSLGGLDASDTQYF. The CDR3 nucleotides read TGTGCCAGCAGCTTAGGGGGACTAGATGCATCCGATACGCAGTATTTT. Looking up the rest from reference TRBV7-2 and TRBJ2-3 gives the full variable domain: GAGVSQSPSNKVTEKGKDVELRCDPISGHTALYWYRQSLGQGLEFLIYFQGNSAPDKSGLPSDRFSAERTGGSVSTLTIQRTQQEDSAVYLCASSLGGLDASDTQYFGPGTRLTVL.